Listed here are 31 T cell receptor beta chains from one sample, sequenced in a study of T cells after yellow fever vaccination. TCRdb fed the 5' RACE reads into MiXCR, producing one record per CDR3 protein. The sample consists of about 200,000 distinct CDR3 sequences, approximately 3% of them appearing once. The sample consisted of CD4+ T cells sorted from PBMCs, taken 10 days after the yellow fever booster vaccination. The receptors stem from a man between 18 and 29 years old who received the YFV17D yellow fever vaccine.

In this sample, this clonotype turned up many times. The CDR3 spells CASSQDRGADEAFF. CDR3 sequence (DNA): TGCGCCAGCAGCCAAGATAGGGGGGCAGATGAAGCTTTCTTT. The rearrangement links TRBV4-3 to TRBJ1-1; a possible D gene is TRBD1 (6 bases). The length of the CDR3 is 14 residues. Germline CDR1 LGHNA, CDR2 YSLEER. Trimming took off 0 bases at V and 7 bases at J, with 12 bases between the two ends.

This clonotype appeared many times. The chain recombines TRBV20-1 with TRBJ1-2, with TRBD1 as a possible D gene (5 bases). The CDR3 covers 12 residues. Trimming pared 6 bases from V and 5 bases from J, leaving 13 bases between. Germline CDR1 and CDR2: DFQATT and SNEGSKA (reference sequence). The DNA of the CDR3 is TGCAGTGCCGTCCCGGGGCCTTATGGCTACACCTTC. The encoded protein is CSAVPGPYGYTF.

This clonotype occurred a few times. The chain joins TRBV14 to TRBJ2-7; D remains ambiguous. The CDR3 is 14 residues long. Deletions cut 2 bases from V and 3 bases from J, with 11 bases between. The germline CDR1 and CDR2 sequences are SGHDN and FVKESK. CDR3 coding DNA: TGTGCCAGCAGCCAAAACAGCTTCGACTACGAGCAGTACGTC. Protein sequence: CASSQNSFDYEQYV.

This clonotype was seen many times. The chain links TRBV29-1 to TRBJ1-2, with 9 bases identical to TRBD1. Germline values: CDR1 SQVTM, CDR2 ANQGSEA. The CDR3 is 13 residues long. Trimming at V came to 4 bases and at J to 7 bases, leaving 7 bases not matched to a gene. CDR3 in amino acids: CSVVWTGAPGYTF. The CDR3 DNA sequence: TGCAGCGTTGTATGGACAGGGGCCCCTGGCTACACCTTC.

The V call is TRBV24-1, the J call TRBJ2-3; perhaps TRBD1 as D (5 bases). CDR1 and CDR2 from the germline V gene are KGHDR and SFDVKD. V was pared by 5 bases and J by 0 bases, with 8 bases between. The CDR3 is 14 residues long. The CDR3 sequence is CATSGGPSTDTQYF. CDR3 DNA sequence: TGTGCCACCAGTGGGGGCCCTAGCACAGATACGCAGTATTTT.

At least ten counts were recorded for this clonotype. This chain links TRBV7-9 with TRBJ1-2; D remains ambiguous. The germline CDR1 and CDR2 sequences are SEHNR and FQNEAQ (reference sequence). Trimming took off 1 base at V and 3 bases at J, with 6 bases between the two ends. CDR3 size: 13 residues. This CDR3 reads CASSLDGDYGYTF. CDR3 sequence (DNA): TGTGCCAGCAGCTTAGACGGGGACTATGGCTACACCTTC. The variable domain in full, with the rest retrieved from reference TRBV7-9 and TRBJ1-2, is DTGVSQNPRHKITKRGQNVTFRCDPISEHNRLYWYRQTLGQGPEFLTYFQNEAQLEKSRLLSDRFSAERPKGSFSTLEIQRTEQGDSAMYLCASSLDGDYGYTFGSGTRLTVV.

This clonotype was seen ten or more times. The genes are TRBV19 and TRBJ2-1; D is uncertain. From germline, CDR1 is LNHDA and CDR2 SQIVND (reference sequence). The CDR3 length is 16 residues. V lost 5 bases and J 8 bases, leaving 22 bases between the germline ends. The CDR3 nucleotides are TGTGCCAGTAGTGACCCGCGAGGTCAATCTACAGATGAGCAGTTCTTC. Translation: CASSDPRGQSTDEQFF.

This clonotype was recorded many times. The chain combines TRBV5-1 with TRBJ2-2; D ambiguous. V dropped 4 bases and J dropped 0 bases, with 10 bases sitting between them. Per germline, CDR1 SGHRS and CDR2 YFSETQ. The CDR3 totals 15 residues. The DNA of the CDR3 is TGCGCCAGCAGCCTCCAAGATTCGAACACCGGGGAGCTGTTTTTT. Protein product: CASSLQDSNTGELFF.

With regard to this clonotype: Relative to the germline gene, one junction end is altered; a read error may explain this. This rearrangement joins TRBV6-1 to TRBJ2-7; D might be TRBD1 or TRBD2, each matching 5 bases. Looked up from germline, CDR1 is MNHNS and CDR2 is SASEGT. This CDR3 has 13 amino acids. The CDR3 DNA follows: TGTGCCAGCCGTGAGGGACCAAACTACGAGCAGTACTTC. It codes for CASREGPNYEQYF.

This clonotype was seen ten or more times. V gene TRBV27 combines with J gene TRBJ1-1; TRBD1 is a possible D gene (6 bases). The germline V gene has CDR1 MNHEY and CDR2 SMNVEV (reference sequence). The CDR3 runs 16 residues. V lost 0 bases to trimming and J lost 4 bases, with 15 bases between them. The CDR3 coding sequence is TGTGCCAGCAGTTTATCGAATATAGGGGGGGGCACTGAAGCTTTCTTT. Translating it yields CASSLSNIGGGTEAFF.

This clonotype has ten or more counts. The chain carries TRBV4-1 and TRBJ2-7, with 9 bases that match TRBD1. CDR1 is MGHRA, CDR2 YSYEKL, per germline. V shed 6 bases and J 4 bases; nucleotides not matched to a gene: 7. This CDR3 region has 14 residues. CDR3 sequence: CASRNRGRGYEQYV. Here the CDR3 DNA reads TGCGCCAGCAGAAACAGGGGGCGCGGGTACGAGCAGTACGTC.

This clonotype showed up many times. The chain is built from TRBV20-1 and TRBJ2-7; 7 bases line up with TRBD1. This CDR3 is 14 amino acids long. Per the germline V gene, CDR1 is DFQATT and CDR2 is SNEGSKA (reference sequence). V trimming: 0 bases; J trimming: 3 bases; junction bases outside the gene matches: 5. The CDR3 reads CSARDSPGGYEQYF. For the CDR3, the DNA is TGCAGTGCTAGAGATTCCCCAGGGGGCTACGAGCAGTACTTC.

This clonotype was seen at least ten times. V and J are TRBV24-1 and TRBJ1-2; D remains unclear. Trimming cost V 2 bases and J 11 bases, with 8 bases left between them. This CDR3 region has 11 residues. From germline, CDR1 is KGHDR and CDR2 SFDVKD. The CDR3 DNA sequence: TGTGCCACCAGTGATTCCTCGTGGTACACCTTC. Protein sequence: CATSDSSWYTF.

The rearrangement links TRBV20-1 to TRBJ2-5, with D perhaps assigned TRBD1 or TRBD2 (5 bases each). CDR1 is DFQATT and CDR2 is SNEGSKA in the germline V gene (reference sequence). Trimming cost V 6 bases and J 0 bases, with 11 bases left between them. This CDR3 spans 13 amino acids. For the CDR3, the DNA is TGCAGTGCGGGCCAGGGACACCAAGAGACCCAGTACTTC. The encoded protein is CSAGQGHQETQYF.

This clonotype was detected ten times or more. V usage is TRBV3-1 and J usage is TRBJ2-1; D could derive from TRBD1 or TRBD2 (5 bases each). Per germline, CDR1 LGHDT and CDR2 YNNKEL (reference sequence). This CDR3 has 16 amino acids. The ends were cut back, 0 bases at V and 0 bases at J, with 9 bases in the middle. The CDR3 loop reads CASSQDWGSSYNEQFF. The CDR3 DNA reads TGTGCCAGCAGCCAAGATTGGGGGAGCTCCTACAATGAGCAGTTCTTC.

This clonotype was counted many times. The chain employs TRBV6-5 and TRBJ2-7, with TRBD1 matching 8 bases. The length of the CDR3 is 15 residues. CDR1 MNHEY and CDR2 SVGAGI come from the germline V gene. With 4 bases clipped from V and 6 bases from J, the junction kept 11 bases outside the gene matches. CDR3 bases: TGTGCCAGCAGTTTCCGAGCTACAGGGGGTGGCGAGCAGTACGTC. This translates into CASSFRATGGGEQYV.

The rearrangement joins TRBV12-3 or TRBV12-4 to TRBJ1-6; TRBD1 aligns across 7 bases. V shed 5 bases and J 8 bases; nucleotides not matched to a gene: 6. The CDR3 is made up of 14 amino acids. CDR3 protein: CASSPTGWDSPLHF. The CDR3 coding sequence is TGTGCCAGCAGTCCGACAGGGTGGGATTCACCCCTCCACTTT.

The chain combines TRBV7-8 with TRBJ2-5, with 8 nucleotides matching TRBD2. Germline assignment: CDR1 SGHVS and CDR2 FQNEAQ. The CDR3 is made up of 16 amino acids. The V segment lost 3 bases and the J segment 4 bases; nucleotides outside the gene matches: 10. CDR3 sequence: CASSFVVRGAGETQYF. The CDR3 DNA is TGTGCCAGCAGCTTCGTTGTGCGGGGGGCCGGAGAGACCCAGTACTTC.

This clonotype showed up just a few times. This chain joins TRBV7-9 and TRBJ1-1, with 9 bases aligning to TRBD1. Trimming cost V 7 bases and J 4 bases; bases outside gene matches: 13. The CDR3 is 16 amino acids. CDR1 is SEHNR and CDR2 is FQNEAQ in the germline V gene (reference sequence). CDR3 DNA sequence: TGTGCCAGCACGAAACAGGGGGCTATTTTCGGCACTGAAGCTTTCTTT. It codes for CASTKQGAIFGTEAFF.

This clonotype was seen at least ten times. The chain is built from TRBV3-1 and TRBJ2-4, with unresolved D. The CDR3 spans 12 residues. Looked up from germline, CDR1 is LGHDT and CDR2 is YNNKEL (reference sequence). Trimming took off 0 bases at V and 9 bases at J, with 6 bases between the two ends. In nucleotides, the CDR3 is TGTGCCAGCAGCCAAGATTCTGGCATTCAGTACTTC. Residues: CASSQDSGIQYF.

This clonotype has ten or more counts. The chain is built from TRBV5-1 and TRBJ2-1; D is possibly TRBD2 (6 bases). Germline values: CDR1 SGHRS, CDR2 YFSETQ. There are 15 residues in the CDR3. Trimming removed 5 bases at V and 8 bases at J, with 20 bases between. In DNA form, the CDR3 reads TGCGCCAGCAGTCGAACCCACCTGGGAGGCGATGAGCAGTTCTTC. Its translation is CASSRTHLGGDEQFF. The full variable domain, completed using reference TRBV5-1 and TRBJ2-1, is KAGVTQTPRYLIKTRGQQVTLSCSPISGHRSVSWYQQTPGQGLQFLFEYFSETQRNKGNFPGRFSGRQFSNSRSEMNVSTLELGDSALYLCASSRTHLGGDEQFFGPGTRLTVL.

The genes are TRBV7-2 and TRBJ2-7; 8 bases match TRBD2. This CDR3 spans 15 amino acids. The junction had 1 base not matched to a gene; V was cut back by 0 bases and J by 0 bases. The V gene's germline CDR1 is SGHTA and CDR2 FQGNSA. The CDR3 sequence is CASSLASGVSYEQYF. DNA of the CDR3: TGTGCCAGCAGCTTAGCTAGCGGGGTCTCCTACGAGCAGTACTTC.

This clonotype was counted between two and nine times. This chain joins TRBV7-2 and TRBJ1-3; 8 bases agree with TRBD1. The CDR3 is 15 residues long. Germline lookup yields CDR1 SGHTA and CDR2 FQGNSA. V gave up 3 bases and J gave up 5 bases; unmatched junction bases: 6. The CDR3 reads CASSLIGQGRNTIYF. The CDR3 region has the DNA TGTGCCAGCAGCTTGATCGGACAGGGAAGAAACACCATATATTTT.

This clonotype has at least ten counts. The rearrangement links TRBV7-2 to TRBJ1-6; perhaps TRBD1 as D (6 bases). The CDR3 consists of 15 residues. Trimming pared 1 base from V and 12 bases from J, leaving 16 bases between. Germline V gene data show CDR1 as SGHTA and CDR2 as FQGNSA. The CDR3 nucleotides are TGTGCCAGCAGCTTAGTGGGCAGGGGTACGAGACCCCTCCACTTT. It codes for CASSLVGRGTRPLHF.

This clonotype appeared many times. The CDR3 DNA follows: TGTGCCAGCAGCTCATTGGGTGGCGAGCAGTACTTC. Residues: CASSSLGGEQYF. The V and J genes are TRBV5-5 and TRBJ2-7; no reliable D call. This CDR3 has 12 residues. Trimming pared 3 bases from V and 6 bases from J, leaving 10 bases between. Per germline, CDR1 SGHKS and CDR2 YYEKEE (reference sequence).

This chain links TRBV20-1 with TRBJ1-2; a possible D gene is TRBD1 (6 bases). The germline V and J ends were trimmed by 2 bases and 5 bases, with 12 bases remaining between them. Germline V lookup: CDR1 DFQATT, CDR2 SNEGSKA (reference sequence). The CDR3 is made up of 13 amino acids. CDR3: CSARSSGQYGYTF. The CDR3, as DNA: TGCAGTGCTAGATCCTCCGGACAGTATGGCTACACCTTC.

This clonotype was observed a handful of times. The chain uses TRBV3-1 and TRBJ2-1, with D unresolved. V was pared by 0 bases and J by 7 bases, with 19 bases between. CDR1 and CDR2 (germline): LGHDT, YNNKEL (reference sequence). This CDR3 contains 17 residues. CDR3 region: CASSQDSYYPVRNEQFF. DNA for the CDR3: TGTGCCAGCAGCCAAGATTCCTACTACCCGGTGCGAAATGAGCAGTTCTTC.

This clonotype showed up many times. The chain employs TRBV29-1 and TRBJ2-7; unclear D gene. Trimming removed 4 bases at V and 1 base at J, with 2 bases between. This CDR3 comprises 10 residues. Looked up from germline, CDR1 is SQVTM and CDR2 is ANQGSEA. The CDR3 is CSVGSYEQYF. The CDR3 DNA reads TGCAGCGTTGGATCCTACGAGCAGTACTTC.

This clonotype came up many times. The CDR3 region has the DNA TGTGCCAGCAGTTTAACAGGGTTTTATGGCTACACCTTC. Translated: CASSLTGFYGYTF. The gene calls are TRBV28 and TRBJ1-2, with D perhaps matching TRBD1 (6 bases). Trimming removed 2 bases from V and 5 bases from J, with 9 bases in between. Germline CDR1 and CDR2: MDHEN and SYDVKM. CDR3 length equals 13 residues.

This clonotype was recorded at least ten times. The chain joins TRBV15 to TRBJ2-5; D tentatively reads TRBD1 or TRBD2 (6 bases each). The CDR3 is made up of 13 amino acids. The ends were cut back, 3 bases at V and 5 bases at J, with 10 bases in the middle. Germline CDR1 LNHNV, CDR2 YYDKDF (reference sequence). The CDR3 nucleotides are TGTGCCACCAGCAGTTTAGGGGGGGAGACCCAGTACTTC. Its translation is CATSSLGGETQYF.

The chain uses TRBV5-1 and TRBJ2-5, with 10 bases that match TRBD1. This CDR3 has 17 residues. With 0 bases clipped from V and 2 bases from J, the junction kept 7 bases outside the gene matches. Per germline, CDR1 SGHRS and CDR2 YFSETQ. For the CDR3, the DNA is TGCGCCAGCAGCTTGGCCCCGACAGGGGGCGGTCAAGAGACCCAGTACTTC. The encoded protein is CASSLAPTGGGQETQYF.